This is a list of T cell receptor beta chains from one sample in a study of cytomegalovirus exposure and HLA in healthy donors. TCRdb keeps only in-frame clones here, not all; method: immunoSEQ multiplex PCR. The table has some 170,000 clones, 86% seen once. Sequenced material: PBMCs. The source is a man in his late teens or twenties in good health and CMV-seropositive. Each CDR3 is given with its conserved first and last residue. The D gene is left open where the match is weak. Clone size is given for some rows only: seen once, a few or many times, or a class if the clone is expanded.

d_gene: -; j_gene: TRBJ2-2; abundance: -; v_gene: TRBV7-9; CDR3aa: CASSPLTGPTGELFF; CDR3nt: TGTGCCAGCAGCCCTCTGACAGGACCCACCGGGGAGCTGTTTTTT
d_gene: -; j_gene: TRBJ2-1; abundance: once; v_gene: TRBV18; CDR3aa: CASSPQAGSYNEQFF; CDR3nt: TGTGCCAGCTCACCACAGGCAGGCTCCTACAATGAGCAGTTCTTC
d_gene: TRBD1; j_gene: TRBJ1-1; abundance: few; v_gene: TRBV10-3; CDR3aa: CAISDMTGGRDTEAFF; CDR3nt: TGTGCCATCAGTGATATGACAGGGGGAAGGGACACTGAAGCTTTCTTT
d_gene: -; j_gene: TRBJ2-7; abundance: -; v_gene: TRBV9; CDR3aa: CASSFRARNEQYF; CDR3nt: TGTGCCAGCAGCTTTCGAGCGAGGAACGAGCAGTACTTC
d_gene: -; j_gene: TRBJ1-5; abundance: -; v_gene: TRBV6-6; CDR3aa: CASGQFSNQPQHF; CDR3nt: TGTGCCAGTGGACAGTTTAGCAATCAGCCCCAGCATTTT
d_gene: TRBD1; j_gene: TRBJ2-7; abundance: -; v_gene: TRBV7-2; CDR3aa: CASSSGQGRSYEQYF; CDR3nt: TGTGCCAGCAGCTCAGGACAGGGGAGGTCCTACGAGCAGTACTTC
d_gene: -; j_gene: TRBJ1-5; abundance: -; v_gene: TRBV10-3; CDR3aa: CASGDNQPQHF; CDR3nt: TGTGCCTCCGGGGACAATCAGCCCCAGCATTTT
d_gene: TRBD1; j_gene: TRBJ1-1; abundance: few; v_gene: TRBV27; CDR3aa: CASSFNPGGTEAFF; CDR3nt: TGTGCCAGCAGTTTCAATCCAGGGGGCACTGAAGCTTTCTTT
d_gene: TRBD2; j_gene: TRBJ2-1; abundance: -; v_gene: TRBV9; CDR3aa: CASSALAAEQFF; CDR3nt: TGTGCCAGCAGCGCCCTAGCGGCTGAGCAGTTCTTC
d_gene: TRBD2; j_gene: TRBJ2-1; abundance: -; v_gene: TRBV7-9; CDR3aa: CASGGRDEQFF; CDR3nt: TGTGCCAGCGGTGGGAGGGATGAGCAGTTCTTC